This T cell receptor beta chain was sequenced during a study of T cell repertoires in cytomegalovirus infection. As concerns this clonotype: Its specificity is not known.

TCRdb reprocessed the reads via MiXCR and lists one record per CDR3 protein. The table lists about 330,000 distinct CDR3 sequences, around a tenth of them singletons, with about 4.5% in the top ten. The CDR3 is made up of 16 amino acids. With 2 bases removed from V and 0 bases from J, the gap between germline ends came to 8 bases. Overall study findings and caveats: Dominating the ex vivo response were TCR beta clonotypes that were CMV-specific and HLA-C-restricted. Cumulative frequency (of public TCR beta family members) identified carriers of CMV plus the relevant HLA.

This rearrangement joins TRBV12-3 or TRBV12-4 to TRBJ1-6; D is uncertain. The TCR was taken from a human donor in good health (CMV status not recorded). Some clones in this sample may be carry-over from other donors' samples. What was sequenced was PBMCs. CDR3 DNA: TGTGCCAGCAGTTTATCCGGGAGCTCCTATAATTCACCCCTCCACTTT. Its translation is CASSLSGSSYNSPLHF.